This T cell receptor beta chain was retrieved from a study of PD-1 blockade in classical Hodgkin lymphoma. Study conclusions and caveats: Patients with a complete response exhibited baseline diversity comparable to newly diagnosed patients.

The patients all showed relapse after autologous stem cell transplantation, while their brentuximab vedotin exposure varied. V shed 3 bases and J shed 4 bases, with 19 bases lying between them. The CDR3 spans 17 residues. The germline gives CDR1 KGHSH, CDR2 LQKENI. The protocol was immunoSEQ multiplex PCR, while the TCRdb copy is restricted to in-frame clones and leaves out a portion. The sample carries 19,000 or so clones, 75% to 85% recorded once. About this clone itself: No antigen is known for it.

This specimen consisted of peripheral blood mononuclear cells (PBMCs), obtained at baseline. This receptor was taken from a human donor with classical Hodgkin lymphoma. This chain joins TRBV18 and TRBJ2-1, with a tentative D call TRBD2 (5 bases). The CDR3 spells CASSPFSRAVPYNEQFF. DNA for the CDR3: TGTGCCAGCTCACCCTTTAGCCGAGCGGTCCCGTACAATGAGCAGTTCTTC.